The 5 T cell receptor beta chains below come from one sample, sequenced in a study of shared clonotypes between healthy human individuals (dated by TCRdb to 2020 to 2021). CD8 naive samples were obtained by positive selection for CCR7 among CD45RO-negative cells, yielding a CD45RA+CCR7+ population from which TemRA cells were excluded. The protocol used for the library was the immunoSEQ multiplex PCR assay. TCRdb's version of the immuneACCESS table is confined to in-frame rearrangements and falls short of the full clone set. An unresolved V gene accounts for under half of the shortfall where checked; the remainder is of unknown origin. This sample holds roughly 1,800,000 clones; about 95% were observed only once. The ten largest clones add up to approximately 1.2% of the sample. The sample consisted of naive CD8+ T cells sorted from blood. The intended sense of this specimen's cell subset or site label: CD45RA+CCR7+. Receptors originate from a man aged 18-30 years in good health.

J is TRBJ1-6 and V is TRBV7-8, with D possibly TRBD1 on 6 matching bases. Trimming removed 1 base at V and 0 bases at J, with 7 bases between. The CDR3 has 16 residues. CDR1 and CDR2 from the germline V gene are SGHVS and FQNEAQ. The CDR3 spells CASSLDRDSYNSPLHF. CDR3 coding DNA: TGTGCCAGCAGCTTAGACAGGGACTCCTATAATTCACCCCTCCACTTT.

To note about this clone: The sample carries other DNA sequences with the same CDR3. V and J are TRBV27 and TRBJ2-7; D is possibly TRBD1 or TRBD2 (5 bases each). CDR1 and CDR2 from the germline V gene are MNHEY and SMNVEV (reference sequence). There are 12 residues in the CDR3. With 8 bases removed from V and 1 base from J, the gap between germline ends came to 9 bases. CDR3 in DNA: TGTGCCAGCGGGACGGCTTCCTACGAGCAGTACTTC. Residues: CASGTASYEQYF.

In the case of this clone: The identical CDR3 is also encoded by other nucleotide sequences in the sample. V usage is TRBV19 and J usage is TRBJ2-1; no clear D gene. Germline lookup yields CDR1 LNHDA and CDR2 SQIVND (reference sequence). The CDR3 is made up of 13 amino acids. Trimming took 2 bases from V and 0 from J, leaving 2 bases between them. The CDR3 bases are TGTGCCAGTAGTATAATCTCCTACAATGAGCAGTTCTTC. Protein product: CASSIISYNEQFF.

The gene calls are TRBV7-9 and TRBJ2-7; no reliable D call. The CDR3 consists of 13 residues. V was trimmed by 7 bases and J by 1 base, leaving 11 bases between them. Germline V lookup: CDR1 SEHNR, CDR2 FQNEAQ (reference sequence). The CDR3 sequence: CASTTSPSYEQYF. In nucleotides, the CDR3 is TGTGCCAGCACTACCTCTCCGTCCTACGAGCAGTACTTC.

The DNA for the CDR3 is TGTGCCAGCAGCTTAGCCCCCCTAGCGGGAGGCCTCTACGAGCAGTACTTC. It specifies CASSLAPLAGGLYEQYF. The V call is TRBV7-2, the J call TRBJ2-7; 11 bases match TRBD2. This CDR3 has 17 residues. Losses at the gene ends were 0 bases for V and 3 bases for J; bases not matched to a gene: 7. CDR1 and CDR2 from the germline V gene are SGHTA and FQGNSA.